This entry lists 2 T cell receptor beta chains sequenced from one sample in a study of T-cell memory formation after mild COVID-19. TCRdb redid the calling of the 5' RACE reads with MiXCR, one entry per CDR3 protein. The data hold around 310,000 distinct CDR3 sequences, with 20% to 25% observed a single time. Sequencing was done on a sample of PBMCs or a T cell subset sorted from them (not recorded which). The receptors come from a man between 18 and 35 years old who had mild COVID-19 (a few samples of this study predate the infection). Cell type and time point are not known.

The CDR3 reads CSASHRIGGETQYF. CDR3 bases: TGCAGTGCTTCCCACCGGATCGGGGGGGAGACCCAGTACTTC. This chain joins TRBV20-1 and TRBJ2-5; 7 bases are shared with TRBD2. CDR3 length equals 14 residues. Trimming at V came to 5 bases and at J to 5 bases, leaving 11 bases not matched to a gene. CDR1 DFQATT and CDR2 SNEGSKA come from the germline V gene (reference sequence).

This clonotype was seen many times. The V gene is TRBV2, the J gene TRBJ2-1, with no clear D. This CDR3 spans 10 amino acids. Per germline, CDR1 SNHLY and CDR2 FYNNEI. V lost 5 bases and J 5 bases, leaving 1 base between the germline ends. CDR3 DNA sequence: TGTGCCAGCAGTAACAATGAGCAGTTCTTC. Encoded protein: CASSNNEQFF.